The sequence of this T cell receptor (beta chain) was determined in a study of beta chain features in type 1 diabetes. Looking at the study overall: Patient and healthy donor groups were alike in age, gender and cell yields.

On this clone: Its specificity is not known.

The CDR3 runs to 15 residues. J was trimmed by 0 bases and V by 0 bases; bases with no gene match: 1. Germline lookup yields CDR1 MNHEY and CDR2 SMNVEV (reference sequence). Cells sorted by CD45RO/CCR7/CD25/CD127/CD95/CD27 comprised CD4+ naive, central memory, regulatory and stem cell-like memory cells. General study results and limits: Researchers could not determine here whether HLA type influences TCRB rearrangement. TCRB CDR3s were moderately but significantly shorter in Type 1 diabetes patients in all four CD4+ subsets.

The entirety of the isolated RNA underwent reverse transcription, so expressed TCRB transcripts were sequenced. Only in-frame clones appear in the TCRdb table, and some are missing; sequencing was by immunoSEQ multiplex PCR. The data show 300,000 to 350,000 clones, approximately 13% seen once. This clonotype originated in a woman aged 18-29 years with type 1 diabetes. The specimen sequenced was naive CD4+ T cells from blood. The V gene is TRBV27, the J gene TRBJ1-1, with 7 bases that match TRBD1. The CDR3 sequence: CASSLSDRLNTEAFF. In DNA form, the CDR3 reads TGTGCCAGCAGTTTATCGGACAGGTTGAACACTGAAGCTTTCTTT.